This TCR beta chain came from a study of blood T cell repertoires in COVID-19. Study details: Both acute and convalescent COVID-19 samples were obtained from the United States, Italy and Spain.

In the original processing: How many nucleated cells were present was estimated from reference gene primer amplification. Libraries were prepared by immunoSEQ multiplex PCR; TCRdb keeps only in-frame clonotypes and omits some of them. For V, J and clone size, that table is used; D and trimming come from the DNA. The sample includes 150,000 to 200,000 clones, about 93% of them seen just once. The germline V gene has CDR1 MNHEY and CDR2 SMNVEV (reference sequence). The CDR3 is 14 residues long. The V and J ends lost 3 bases and 6 bases, in that order; junction bases with no gene match: 6. V usage is TRBV27 and J usage is TRBJ2-5; 8 bases are shared with TRBD2. This TCR came from a man in his fifties with acute or convalescent COVID-19. The sample taken for sequencing was peripheral blood. CDR3 in DNA: TGTGCCAGCAGTTTCGGGGGGGCTTCGAAGACCCAGTACTTC. This translates into CASSFGGASKTQYF.